Shown below are 27 T cell receptor beta chains from a single sample sequenced in a study of T cell repertoires in cytomegalovirus infection. Using its own MiXCR run on the reads, TCRdb lists one record per CDR3 protein. The sample consists of roughly 630,000 distinct CDR3 sequences, approximately 25% of them appearing once. The sequencing sample was made of CD8+ T cells from PBMCs. Source of these receptors: a human donor in good health (CMV status not recorded). Some clones in this sample may be carry-over from other donors' samples.

The rearrangement joins TRBV28 to TRBJ1-5; no definite D call. V was clipped by 2 bases and J by 4 bases, with 6 bases between them. In germline, CDR1 is MDHEN, CDR2 SYDVKM. CDR3 length equals 13 residues. The CDR3 DNA sequence: TGTGCCAGCAGTTTAGTCTGGAATCAGCCCCAGCATTTT. Its protein is CASSLVWNQPQHF.

CDR3 nucleotide sequence: TGTGCCAGCAGTCAGAGACAGGTGATCTCCTACGAGCAGTACGTC. It specifies CASSQRQVISYEQYV. The rearrangement uses TRBV28 and TRBJ2-7; maybe TRBD1 (6 bases). Germline lookup yields CDR1 MDHEN and CDR2 SYDVKM. The CDR3 loop spans 15 amino acids. The V end was cut by 5 bases, the J end by 0 bases, with 14 bases between.

This sequence joins TRBV29-1 and TRBJ1-2; the match to TRBD1 covers 9 bases. The junction had 6 bases not matched to a gene; V was cut back by 7 bases and J by 6 bases. The germline V gene has CDR1 SQVTM and CDR2 ANQGSEA. The CDR3 spans 12 residues. CDR3 region: CSETGGEDGYTF. In nucleotides, the CDR3 is TGCAGCGAGACAGGGGGTGAAGATGGCTACACCTTC.

This clonotype was detected ten times or more. The chain combines TRBV6-5 with TRBJ2-2; 7 bases map to TRBD1. Germline V gives CDR1 MNHEY, CDR2 SVGAGI. The CDR3 contains 13 residues. Germline trimming cut 2 bases from V and 8 bases from J; bases unmatched to any gene: 2. The DNA of the CDR3 is TGTGCCAGCAGTTACGTGGGACAGGGGGAGCTGTTTTTT. As protein: CASSYVGQGELFF.

The chain recombines TRBV24-1 with TRBJ1-5, with D possibly being TRBD1 (5 bases). V was pared by 4 bases and J by 3 bases, with 9 bases between. From germline, CDR1 is KGHDR and CDR2 SFDVKD. This CDR3 is built from 14 residues. In nucleotides, the CDR3 is TGTGCCACCAGTGAACCGGGACCCAATCAGCCCCAGCATTTT. Its protein product is CATSEPGPNQPQHF.

As for this clonotype: A much bigger clone sits one base away, suggesting this may be a read error. The CDR3 reads CASSWDRTSSSADTQYF. CDR3 sequence (DNA): TGTGCCAGCAGCTGGGACAGGACTAGTTCTAGCGCAGATACGCAGTATTTT. The J gene is TRBJ2-3, the V gene TRBV7-6; weak D call: TRBD1 (8 bases). V was pared by 4 bases and J by 4 bases, with 21 bases between. CDR1 and CDR2 (germline): SGHVS, FNYEAQ. The CDR3 loop spans 17 amino acids.

CDR3 DNA sequence: TGTGCCAGCAGTTACCTGACAGGTGTGAACACTGAAGCTTTCTTT. This translates into CASSYLTGVNTEAFF. The rearrangement links TRBV6-2 or TRBV6-3 to TRBJ1-1; D perhaps matches TRBD1 (6 bases). The length of the CDR3 is 15 residues. Trimming left V 2 bases short and J 0 bases short, with 10 bases between. From germline, CDR1 is MNHEY and CDR2 SVGEGT.

With regard to this clonotype: Relative to the germline gene, one junction end is altered; a read error may explain this. The rearrangement joins TRBV12-3 or TRBV12-4 to TRBJ2-1; the D call may be TRBD1 or TRBD2 (6 bases each). This CDR3 has 13 residues. CDR3 sequence reads: CANSKGGPNEQFF. In DNA, the CDR3 is TGTGCCAACAGTAAGGGGGGCCCCAATGAGCAGTTCTTC.

The chain carries TRBV6-1 and TRBJ1-1; D gene ambiguous. Germline values: CDR1 MNHNS, CDR2 SASEGT. V lost 8 bases and J lost 6, with 13 bases in between. This CDR3 has 12 amino acids. CDR3 in amino acids: CASARFRSEAFF. CDR3 nucleotide sequence: TGTGCCAGCGCAAGATTTCGGTCTGAAGCTTTCTTT.

On this clonotype itself: This sequence may be a read error, since a much larger clone differs from it by one base. CDR3 in DNA: TGTGCCAGCGGTCGGCGCGGATCACTCCAGGAGACCCAGTACTTC. Amino acids: CASGRRGSLQETQYF. The rearrangement links TRBV28 to TRBJ2-5; D unresolved. V dropped 8 bases and J dropped 5 bases, with 21 bases sitting between them. Per germline, CDR1 MDHEN and CDR2 SYDVKM. The CDR3 extends over 15 amino acids.

This clonotype showed up many times. The rearrangement joins TRBV5-5 to TRBJ2-1; 7 bases are a match to TRBD1. J was trimmed by 4 bases and V by 2 bases; bases with no gene match: 9. CDR1 and CDR2 from the germline V gene are SGHKS and YYEKEE (reference sequence). CDR3 length: 16 residues. CDR3 protein: CASSFDSGQLYNEQFF. The CDR3 DNA follows: TGTGCCAGCAGCTTTGATTCGGGACAGCTATACAATGAGCAGTTCTTC.

The genes are TRBV5-1 and TRBJ2-7; 7 bases agree with TRBD1. This CDR3 region has 15 residues. V gave up 4 bases and J gave up 2 bases; unmatched junction bases: 9. From germline, CDR1 is SGHRS and CDR2 YFSETQ. CDR3 in DNA: TGCGCCAGCAGCGCCGGGACAGTCATTACCTACGAGCAGTACTTC. This sequence encodes CASSAGTVITYEQYF.

V usage is TRBV2 and J usage is TRBJ2-7; weak D call: TRBD1 (6 bases). CDR1 is SNHLY, CDR2 FYNNEI, per germline. CDR3 length: 15 residues. Trimming took off 6 bases at V and 2 bases at J, with 17 bases between the two ends. CDR3: CASSLTGTMTYEQYF. DNA of the CDR3: TGTGCCAGCAGCCTCACCGGGACAATGACCTACGAGCAGTACTTC.

At least ten counts were recorded for this clonotype. The chain uses TRBV7-9 and TRBJ2-5, with D perhaps matching TRBD1 or TRBD2 (5 bases each). V was shortened by 5 bases and J by 5 bases, with 15 bases between the two germline ends. This CDR3 comprises 14 residues. Germline-derived CDR1 and CDR2 are SEHNR and FQNEAQ (reference sequence). DNA for the CDR3: TGTGCCAGCAGCCGGGACCGAGGCGTGGAGACCCAGTACTTC. This gives the protein CASSRDRGVETQYF.

The rearrangement links TRBV20-1 to TRBJ2-1, with D perhaps TRBD1 (5 bases). V was cut by 5 bases and J by 9 bases, with 23 bases left in between. The CDR3 contains 15 residues. Looked up from germline, CDR1 is DFQATT and CDR2 is SNEGSKA (reference sequence). CDR3 residues: CSASPQGGSLGEQFF. The CDR3 DNA sequence: TGCAGTGCTTCCCCTCAGGGTGGGTCTCTTGGTGAGCAGTTCTTC.

In regard to this clonotype: This may be a read error: a much more frequent sequence differs by one nucleotide. This chain joins TRBV12-3 or TRBV12-4 and TRBJ2-7; D is perhaps TRBD1 or TRBD2 (5 bases each). V was shortened by 10 bases and J by 2 bases, with 18 bases between the two germline ends. CDR3 length: 14 amino acids. In nucleotides, the CDR3 is TGTGCCAACACAACGGGGACGTCGGCCTACGAGCAGTACTTC. It encodes CANTTGTSAYEQYF.

This clonotype has more than one count but fewer than ten. The chain is built from TRBV5-5 and TRBJ2-3; possible D gene TRBD2, 6 bases. Germline-derived CDR1 and CDR2 are SGHKS and YYEKEE (reference sequence). V was cut by 5 bases and J by 5 bases, with 12 bases left in between. The CDR3 covers 13 residues. This CDR3 reads CASRARTIDTQYF. The CDR3 nucleotides read TGTGCCAGCAGGGCCAGGACTATAGATACGCAGTATTTT. Complete variable domain (other parts from reference TRBV5-5 and TRBJ2-3): DAGVTQSPTHLIKTRGQQVTLRCSPISGHKSVSWYQQVLGQGPQFIFQYYEKEERGRGNFPDRFSARQFPNYSSELNVNALLLGDSALYLCASRARTIDTQYFGPGTRLTVL.

This clonotype was detected ten times or more. V is TRBV7-6 and J is TRBJ2-1, with TRBD2 as a possible D gene (6 bases). The germline V gene has CDR1 SGHVS and CDR2 FNYEAQ. The CDR3 totals 15 residues. V lost 5 bases to trimming and J lost 2 bases, with 13 bases between them. The CDR3 DNA follows: TGTGCCAGCAGCCCACTTGGAGGGGCCTACAATGAGCAGTTCTTC. Translating gives CASSPLGGAYNEQFF. The whole variable domain, remainder taken from reference TRBV7-6 and TRBJ2-1, is GAGVSQSPRYKVTKRGQDVALRCDPISGHVSLYWYRQALGQGPEFLTYFNYEAQQDKSGLPNDRFSAERPEGSISTLTIQRTEQRDSAMYRCASSPLGGAYNEQFFGPGTRLTVL.

About this clonotype itself: This may arise from a read error, as a much more abundant clone is one base away. The chain joins TRBV7-2 to TRBJ2-7, with D possibly called TRBD1 or TRBD2 (5 bases each). The CDR3 has 15 amino acids. CDR1 and CDR2 from the germline V gene are SGHTA and FQGNSA. The CDR3 DNA follows: TGTGTCAGCAGCGTGACCGGGGACGCCCCCTACGAGCAGTACTTC. Its protein product is CVSSVTGDAPYEQYF.

The genes are TRBV7-2 and TRBJ2-2; 10 bases agree with TRBD1. V lost 4 bases and J lost 6; bases outside the gene matches: 2. The CDR3 extends over 14 amino acids. Germline CDR1 reads SGHTA; CDR2 reads FQGNSA. CDR3 sequence: CASSSTGGSGELFF. The DNA of the CDR3 is TGTGCCAGCAGCTCGACAGGGGGCTCCGGGGAGCTGTTTTTT.

Concerning this clonotype itself: A much larger clone differs from this one at a single base, so this may be a read error. V usage is TRBV28 and J usage is TRBJ1-4; the D is unclear. There are 14 residues in the CDR3. V was trimmed by 5 bases and J by 4 bases, leaving 11 bases between them. The germline V gene encodes CDR1 MDHEN and CDR2 SYDVKM. CDR3: CASSVDGFNEKLFF. The CDR3 region has the DNA TGTGCCAGCAGTGTGGACGGTTTTAATGAAAAACTGTTTTTT.

This clonotype was picked up a small number of times. The chain employs TRBV12-3 or TRBV12-4 and TRBJ2-3; D gene unclear. The CDR3 spans 15 residues. Trimming left V 3 bases short and J 1 base short, with 11 bases between. The CDR3: CASSFGQRRTDTQYF. CDR3 nucleotide sequence: TGTGCCAGCAGTTTTGGCCAGCGACGCACAGATACGCAGTATTTT.

This clonotype has a handful of counts. This chain joins TRBV28 and TRBJ2-7; D is perhaps TRBD1 (5 bases). The ends were cut back, 7 bases at V and 3 bases at J, with 19 bases in the middle. CDR1 is MDHEN and CDR2 is SYDVKM in the germline V gene. The CDR3 is 15 amino acids. CDR3 protein: CASTDLRGRGYEQYV. The CDR3 DNA reads as TGTGCCAGCACAGACCTAAGGGGAAGGGGCTACGAGCAGTACGTC.

CDR3 sequence reads: CASVEGIHYGYTF. The CDR3 DNA reads as TGTGCCAGCGTCGAGGGAATACACTATGGCTACACCTTC. The chain is built from TRBV6-2 or TRBV6-3 and TRBJ1-2; D gene ambiguous. The CDR3 extends over 13 amino acids. Germline CDR1 is MNHEY and CDR2 is SVGEGT. Trimming removed 8 bases at V and 3 bases at J, with 13 bases between.

A few counts support this clonotype. The rearrangement joins TRBV20-1 to TRBJ2-5, with D possibly being TRBD2 (6 bases). The CDR3 has 14 amino acids. Trimming pared 0 bases from V and 1 base from J, leaving 9 bases between. Per the germline V gene, CDR1 is DFQATT and CDR2 is SNEGSKA (reference sequence). The CDR3 loop reads CSARDRGGQETQYF. CDR3 bases: TGCAGTGCTAGAGATAGGGGAGGCCAAGAGACCCAGTACTTC.

This clonotype has just a few counts. The V and J genes are TRBV6-2 or TRBV6-3 and TRBJ2-2; D perhaps matches TRBD1 (5 bases). CDR1 and CDR2 (germline): MNHEY, SVGEGT. This CDR3 spans 15 amino acids. V was cut by 4 bases and J by 1 base, with 10 bases left in between. The DNA for the CDR3 is TGTGCCAGCAGTTCGGACACGCGGAACACCGGGGAGCTGTTTTTT. Protein: CASSSDTRNTGELFF.

This clonotype was picked up many times. The chain carries TRBV28 and TRBJ2-1; D remains ambiguous. V was cut by 7 bases and J by 4 bases, with 5 bases left in between. Germline values: CDR1 MDHEN, CDR2 SYDVKM. This CDR3 region has 11 residues. The CDR3 coding sequence is TGTGCCAGCACAGCTTACAATGAGCAGTTCTTC. Translating it yields CASTAYNEQFF.